What follows are 7 T cell receptor beta chains derived from one specimen sequenced in a study of shared clonotypes between healthy human individuals. Here immunoSEQ multiplex PCR was the method, and the copy in TCRdb shows in-frame clones only, minus some. The sample lists about 2,100,000 clones, 90% to 95% seen once, with about 1.5% in the top ten. It was CD45RO-negative cells, positively selected for CCR7, that made up naive CD8 cells, with terminally differentiated effector memory CD45RA+ cells excluded. Sequencing input: naive CD8+ T cells from PBMCs. These receptors all come from a man aged 18 to 29 in good health. Some clones in this sample may be carry-over from other donors' samples.

The chain is built from TRBV11-2 and TRBJ2-1; 11 nucleotides agree with TRBD1. The CDR3 covers 14 residues. The V segment lost 3 bases and the J segment 9 bases; nucleotides outside the gene matches: 4. The germline V gene has CDR1 SGHAT and CDR2 FQNNGV. The CDR3 sequence is CASSFGTGGFEQFF. In DNA form, the CDR3 reads TGTGCCAGCAGCTTCGGGACAGGGGGATTTGAGCAGTTCTTC. The full variable domain, completed using reference TRBV11-2 and TRBJ2-1, is EAGVAQSPRYKIIEKRQSVAFWCNPISGHATLYWYQQILGQGPKLLIQFQNNGVVDDSQLPKDRFSAERLKGVDSTLKIQPAKLEDSAVYLCASSFGTGGFEQFFGPGTRLTVL.

The V and J genes are TRBV14 and TRBJ2-2; 8 nucleotides line up with TRBD1. Germline CDR1 and CDR2: SGHDN and FVKESK. The V and J ends lost 2 bases and 2 bases, in that order; junction bases with no gene match: 4. The CDR3 contains 16 residues. The CDR3 is CASSQIDRGNTGELFF. CDR3 nucleotide sequence: TGTGCCAGCAGCCAAATTGACAGGGGAAACACCGGGGAGCTGTTTTTT.

This sequence joins TRBV11-3 and TRBJ2-1; 9 positions agree with TRBD2. The ends lost 1 base at V and 3 bases at J; junction bases unmatched: 7. There are 17 residues in the CDR3. CDR1 and CDR2 (germline): SGHNT, YENEEA. The CDR3 DNA sequence: TGTGCCAGCAGCTTAGGTTGGCGGGAGGGTCTCTACAATGAGCAGTTCTTC. It encodes CASSLGWREGLYNEQFF. Drawing the rest from reference TRBV11-3 and TRBJ2-1, the complete variable domain is EAGVVQSPRYKIIEKKQPVAFWCNPISGHNTLYWYLQNLGQGPELLIRYENEEAVDDSQLPKDRFSAERLKGVDSTLKIQPAELGDSAVYLCASSLGWREGLYNEQFFGPGTRLTVL.

The genes are TRBV11-2 and TRBJ1-2, with D maybe TRBD1 (5 bases). Trimming shortened V by 2 bases and J by 5 bases, and 15 bases separated the two germline ends. CDR1 and CDR2 from the germline V gene are SGHAT and FQNNGV. The CDR3 extends over 15 amino acids. The CDR3 DNA sequence: TGTGCCAGCAGCTTAATTGAGGGGACTCCTTATGGCTACACCTTC. Amino acids: CASSLIEGTPYGYTF.

This chain connects TRBV7-9 to TRBJ1-2; D ambiguous. The CDR3 spans 14 residues. The germline V gene encodes CDR1 SEHNR and CDR2 FQNEAQ (reference sequence). Trimming removed 2 bases at V and 7 bases at J, with 14 bases between. The CDR3 loop is CASSLNVEGLGYTF. The CDR3 DNA is TGTGCCAGCAGCTTAAACGTAGAAGGTCTTGGCTACACCTTC.

The V and J genes are TRBV27 and TRBJ2-6; perhaps TRBD1 as D (5 bases). CDR1 is MNHEY, CDR2 SMNVEV, per germline (reference sequence). The CDR3 is 16 amino acids. Trimming cost V 8 bases and J 4 bases, with 18 bases left between them. The chain's CDR3 is CASALVRGGGANVLTF. The CDR3 bases are TGTGCCAGCGCCCTAGTAAGGGGTGGCGGGGCCAACGTCCTGACTTTC.

This clone came up once. The rearrangement links TRBV6-1 to TRBJ2-7, with 9 nucleotides matching TRBD1. The junction had 12 bases not matched to a gene; V was cut back by 9 bases and J by 6 bases. The germline V gene has CDR1 MNHNS and CDR2 SASEGT. This CDR3 has 14 residues. DNA of the CDR3: TGTGCCAGTTATGCCCCCGACAGGGGGGCCGAGCAGTACTTC. Translation gives CASYAPDRGAEQYF.